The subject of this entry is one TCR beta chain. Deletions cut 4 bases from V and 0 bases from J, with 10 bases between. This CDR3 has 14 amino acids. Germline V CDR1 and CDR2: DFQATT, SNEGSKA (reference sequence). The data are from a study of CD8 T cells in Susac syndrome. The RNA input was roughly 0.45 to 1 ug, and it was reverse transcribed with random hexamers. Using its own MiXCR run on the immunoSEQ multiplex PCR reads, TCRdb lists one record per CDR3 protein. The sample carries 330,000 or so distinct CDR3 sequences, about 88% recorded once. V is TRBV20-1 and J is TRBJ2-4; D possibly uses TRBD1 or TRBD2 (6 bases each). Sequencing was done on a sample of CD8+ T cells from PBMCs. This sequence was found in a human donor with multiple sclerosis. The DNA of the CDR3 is TGCAGTGCTAATAGGGGGGAAGCCAAAAACATTCAGTACTTC. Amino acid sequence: CSANRGEAKNIQYF.